These 5 T cell receptor beta chains share one sample of origin, sequenced in a study of neoadjuvant anti-PD-1 for oral cavity cancer. Data came from immunoSEQ multiplex PCR; TCRdb stores just in-frame clones and leaves some out. The table includes 72,000 or so clones, around four fifths detected once. The sample in question was PBMCs, obtained before nivolumab (anti-PD-1) treatment. The receptor set was obtained from a person aged 35-80 years with oral cavity squamous cell carcinoma.

The chain has TRBV9 and TRBJ1-1; 9 bases are a match to TRBD1. The germline V gene has CDR1 SGDLS and CDR2 YYNGEE. The CDR3 runs to 14 residues. V lost 3 bases, J lost 4 bases, and 4 bases stayed unmatched. CDR3 residues: CASSAGTGPTEAFF. The CDR3 DNA sequence: TGTGCCAGCAGCGCCGGGACAGGGCCCACTGAAGCTTTCTTT.

V usage is TRBV4-1 and J usage is TRBJ1-1; 7 bases are a match to TRBD1. Germline CDR1 reads MGHRA; CDR2 reads YSYEKL. The CDR3 runs to 15 residues. The trim removed 1 base at V and 4 bases at J, leaving 6 bases unmatched. Here the CDR3 reads CASSQGPGQPTEAFF. The CDR3 DNA reads as TGCGCCAGCAGCCAAGGTCCGGGACAGCCCACTGAAGCTTTCTTT.

The V gene is TRBV7-6, the J gene TRBJ1-2, with 7 positions matching TRBD1. This CDR3 has 13 residues. The germline CDR1 and CDR2 sequences are SGHVS and FNYEAQ. V lost 3 bases to trimming and J lost 3 bases; unmatched junction nucleotides: 1. CDR3 in DNA: TGTGCCAGCAGCTTGGGGACAGACTATGGCTACACCTTC. Protein product: CASSLGTDYGYTF.

V usage is TRBV14 and J usage is TRBJ2-7, with 15 positions matching TRBD2. This CDR3 has 20 residues. Germline V gene sequence: CDR1 SGHDN, CDR2 FVKESK. Trimming cost V 1 base and J 3 bases; bases outside gene matches: 13. CDR3 nucleotides: TGTGCCAGCAGCCAAGGTCTGGGACTAGCGGGAGGAGTAAAAGGCTACGAGCAGTACTTC. Its translation: CASSQGLGLAGGVKGYEQYF.

This rearrangement joins TRBV27 to TRBJ2-2, with D unresolved. CDR1 and CDR2 (germline): MNHEY, SMNVEV (reference sequence). The V end lost 4 bases, the J end lost 6 bases, and 9 bases lay between the germline ends. The CDR3 is made up of 13 amino acids. The CDR3 loop is CASSSARAGELFF. The CDR3 DNA sequence: TGTGCCAGCAGTTCGGCCCGCGCCGGGGAGCTGTTTTTT.